These 2 T cell receptor beta chains were all obtained from the same sample, sequenced in a study of blood T cell repertoires in COVID-19. Data came from immunoSEQ multiplex PCR; TCRdb stores just in-frame clones and leaves some out. The top ten clones hold 3% to 4% of a sample with around 220,000 clones, around 85% of them seen once. The sequenced material came from peripheral blood. These receptors originate from a middle-aged woman with active or convalescent COVID-19.

The CDR3 reads CASSSIPGQGLNEQFF. CDR3 sequence (DNA): TGCGCCAGCAGCAGCATCCCGGGACAGGGGCTCAATGAGCAGTTCTTC. The chain carries TRBV5-1 and TRBJ2-1; TRBD1 aligns across 10 bases. Germline V lookup: CDR1 SGHRS, CDR2 YFSETQ. The V segment lost 4 bases and the J segment 6 bases; nucleotides outside the gene matches: 10. This CDR3 comprises 16 residues.

This chain joins TRBV6-1 and TRBJ2-7; D not certain. The V gene's germline CDR1 is MNHNS and CDR2 SASEGT. The CDR3 loop spans 12 amino acids. Deletions cut 9 bases from V and 6 bases from J, with 15 bases between. This CDR3 is CASGRIRVEQYF. In DNA form, the CDR3 reads TGTGCCAGTGGGCGAATCAGAGTCGAGCAGTACTTC.